These 21 T cell receptor beta chains originate from one sample sequenced in a study of blood T cell repertoires in COVID-19. Assay: immunoSEQ multiplex PCR; the TCRdb copy retains only in-frame clones and omits some. The table lists about 44,000 clones, 80% to 90% of them singletons. Sample: peripheral blood. The receptors were sampled from a human donor in a cohort sampled during active COVID-19.

This chain joins TRBV5-1 and TRBJ1-1, with no clear D. CDR1 and CDR2 (germline): SGHRS, YFSETQ. This CDR3 has 16 amino acids. The V gene lost 4 bases and the J gene lost 1 base, with 17 bases spanning the gap. CDR3 DNA: TGCGCCAGCAGCCCGAATACACTGGGAGAGAACACTGAAGCTTTCTTT. This codes for CASSPNTLGENTEAFF.

The chain joins TRBV7-2 to TRBJ2-5, with 12 bases fitting TRBD2. The CDR3 is 16 residues long. From germline, CDR1 is SGHTA and CDR2 FQGNSA. The junction had 5 bases not matched to a gene; V was cut back by 5 bases and J by 1 base. The CDR3 reads CASSTSSGGAQETQYF. CDR3 bases: TGTGCCAGCAGCACGTCTAGCGGGGGGGCCCAAGAGACCCAGTACTTC.

CDR3 sequence: CASRSGQNSPLHF. The CDR3 bases are TGTGCCAGCAGATCCGGACAGAATTCACCCCTCCACTTT. This chain joins TRBV28 and TRBJ1-6; TRBD1 might be the D (6 bases). The V end lost 6 bases, the J end lost 7 bases, and 10 bases lay between the germline ends. From germline, CDR1 is MDHEN and CDR2 SYDVKM. The CDR3 runs 13 residues.

This sequence joins TRBV7-9 and TRBJ1-2, with D hard to call. Germline V gene data show CDR1 as SEHNR and CDR2 as FQNEAQ (reference sequence). This CDR3 spans 15 amino acids. Trimming took 2 bases from V and 5 from J, leaving 15 bases between them. The CDR3: CASSLTVEGRYGYTF. The CDR3 nucleotides read TGTGCCAGCAGCTTAACAGTCGAGGGTCGTTATGGCTACACCTTC.

The count of this clone is one. The junction departs from the called germline gene at one end, perhaps through a read error. The rearrangement uses TRBV7-7 and TRBJ2-2, with a possible D match to TRBD1 (6 bases). Germline values: CDR1 SSHAT, CDR2 FNYEAQ (reference sequence). The CDR3 runs to 15 residues. The CDR3: CASSMTTGNTGELFF. The CDR3 bases are TGTGCTAGCAGCATGACGACAGGGAACACCGGGGAGCTGTTTTTT.

Regarding this clone: Relative to the germline gene, one junction end is altered; a read error may explain this. V and J are TRBV7-7 and TRBJ2-5; TRBD2 agrees at 13 bases. Germline loops: CDR1 SSHAT, CDR2 FNYEAQ (reference sequence). The CDR3 runs 16 residues. Written as DNA, the CDR3 is TGTGCTAGCAGCTCCGGACTAGCGGGGGACCAAGAGACCCAGTACTTC. Translated, it gives CASSSGLAGDQETQYF.

The chain employs TRBV11-3 and TRBJ1-5; 8 bases line up with TRBD1. Germline CDR1 and CDR2: SGHNT and YENEEA. The CDR3 has 14 residues. Trimming removed 1 base from V and 5 bases from J; junction bases left unmatched: 1. The CDR3 sequence is CASSLVRGHQPQHF. The CDR3 DNA follows: TGTGCCAGCAGCTTAGTCAGGGGGCATCAGCCCCAGCATTTT.

CDR3 residues: CASSSPGKRREETQYF. In nucleotides, the CDR3 is TGTGCCAGCAGCTCCCCAGGAAAAAGGCGCGAAGAGACCCAGTACTTC. The chain has TRBV7-9 and TRBJ2-5, with no clear D. V was pared by 4 bases and J by 3 bases, with 18 bases between. Germline V gene sequence: CDR1 SEHNR, CDR2 FQNEAQ (reference sequence). The CDR3 runs 16 residues.

The rearrangement joins TRBV29-1 to TRBJ1-2; D is perhaps TRBD1 (5 bases). Trimming shortened V by 5 bases and J by 5 bases, and 18 bases separated the two germline ends. CDR1 is SQVTM, CDR2 ANQGSEA, per germline. The length of the CDR3 is 14 residues. CDR3 sequence: CSVLPGREDYGYTF. Written as DNA, the CDR3 is TGCAGCGTTCTTCCGGGGCGGGAGGATTATGGCTACACCTTC. Complete variable domain (other parts from reference TRBV29-1 and TRBJ1-2): SAVISQKPSRDICQRGTSLTIQCQVDSQVTMMFWYRQQPGQSLTLIATANQGSEATYESGFVIDKFPISRPNLTFSTLTVSNMSPEDSSIYLCSVLPGREDYGYTFGSGTRLTVV.

Regarding this clone: This specimen includes other DNA sequences encoding the same CDR3. The V and J genes are TRBV12-3 or TRBV12-4 and TRBJ1-1; D gene unclear. V was cut by 3 bases and J by 4 bases, with 6 bases left in between. This CDR3 spans 12 amino acids. The CDR3 sequence is CASSFGGTEAFF. In DNA form, the CDR3 reads TGTGCCAGCAGTTTCGGTGGCACTGAAGCTTTCTTT.

This sequence joins TRBV6-4 and TRBJ1-6; 8 bases fit TRBD1. J was trimmed by 5 bases and V by 4 bases; bases with no gene match: 7. CDR3 length equals 16 residues. In germline, CDR1 is MRHNA, CDR2 SNTAGT. The CDR3 region has the DNA TGTGCCAGCAGTGCAATAGGACAGGGCGATAATTCACCCCTCCACTTT. Its protein product is CASSAIGQGDNSPLHF.

This chain uses TRBV9 with TRBJ1-1, with D perhaps TRBD1 (6 bases). Trimming shortened V by 3 bases and J by 3 bases, and 9 bases separated the two germline ends. The CDR3 spans 13 residues. Germline V gene data show CDR1 as SGDLS and CDR2 as YYNGEE. CDR3 in amino acids: CASSEGGDTEAFF. CDR3 nucleotides: TGTGCCAGCAGCGAGGGGGGGGACACTGAAGCTTTCTTT.

This sequence joins TRBV10-2 and TRBJ2-4; TRBD1 might be the D (5 bases). Germline assignment: CDR1 WSHSY and CDR2 SAAADI. This CDR3 comprises 16 residues. The V and J ends lost 5 bases and 3 bases respectively, with 17 bases between them. CDR3 sequence reads: CASSYGTQGGKNIQYF. DNA for the CDR3: TGCGCCAGCAGTTACGGAACCCAGGGTGGCAAAAACATTCAGTACTTC.

V usage is TRBV13 and J usage is TRBJ2-3; 13 positions agree with TRBD2. The length of the CDR3 is 21 residues. Germline trimming cut 5 bases from V and 0 bases from J; bases unmatched to any gene: 17. Germline loops: CDR1 PRHDT, CDR2 FYEKMQ (reference sequence). The CDR3 bases are TGTGCCAGCAGCCTACCCCGGACTAGCGGGGGCAAGAGTTCTAGCACAGATACGCAGTATTTT. The encoded protein is CASSLPRTSGGKSSSTDTQYF. Supplemented by reference TRBV13 and TRBJ2-3, the full variable domain reads AAGVIQSPRHLIKEKRETATLKCYPIPRHDTVYWYQQGPGQDPQFLISFYEKMQSDKGSIPDRFSAQQFSDYHSELNMSSLELGDSALYFCASSLPRTSGGKSSSTDTQYFGPGTRLTVL.

DNA for the CDR3: TGTGCCAGCAGCTTGGGACAGGGGACCACTGAAGCTTTCTTT. It yields the protein CASSLGQGTTEAFF. The rearrangement links TRBV5-4 to TRBJ1-1, with TRBD1 matching 8 bases. The CDR3 spans 14 residues. V shed 0 bases, J shed 4 bases, and the junction held 2 bases outside the gene matches. Germline V lookup: CDR1 SGHNT, CDR2 YYREEE (reference sequence).

The CDR3 loop reads CASSQELGSDRDFNQPQHF. CDR3 DNA sequence: TGCGCCAGCAGCCAAGAGCTTGGGTCGGACAGGGACTTCAATCAGCCCCAGCATTTT. The chain recombines TRBV4-1 with TRBJ1-5; 8 positions agree with TRBD1. The CDR3 loop spans 19 amino acids. Germline CDR1 is MGHRA and CDR2 is YSYEKL. V lost 0 bases and J lost 3; bases outside the gene matches: 13.

This clone was seen just once. V gene TRBV4-3 combines with J gene TRBJ1-1; TRBD1 agrees at 12 bases. The germline CDR1 and CDR2 sequences are LGHNA and YSLEER. V was clipped by 0 bases and J by 0 bases; unmatched bases: 8. The CDR3 spans 19 residues. The CDR3: CASSQDGGQGAWMNTEAFF. The CDR3 DNA follows: TGCGCCAGCAGCCAAGATGGGGGACAGGGGGCATGGATGAACACTGAAGCTTTCTTT.

A single count supports this clone. The V and J genes are TRBV4-1 and TRBJ2-4; the D is unclear. CDR1 is MGHRA, CDR2 YSYEKL, per germline. The CDR3 sequence is 15 residues long. V lost 4 bases and J 0 bases, leaving 10 bases between the germline ends. CDR3 in amino acids: CASSPLQLAKNIQYF. The DNA for the CDR3 is TGCGCCAGCAGCCCTCTACAGCTAGCCAAAAACATTCAGTACTTC.

The rearrangement links TRBV19 to TRBJ2-7; 9 bases match TRBD1. Per the germline V gene, CDR1 is LNHDA and CDR2 is SQIVND (reference sequence). The CDR3 runs 14 residues. J lost 5 bases, V lost 0 bases, and 2 bases had no gene match. The CDR3 DNA follows: TGTGCCAGTAGTATAGAGGGGACAGGGAACGAGCAGTACTTC. Its protein is CASSIEGTGNEQYF. Filled out from reference TRBV19 and TRBJ2-7, the complete variable domain reads DGGITQSPKYLFRKEGQNVTLSCEQNLNHDAMYWYRQDPGQGLRLIYYSQIVNDFQKGDIAEGYSVSREKKESFPLTVTSAQKNPTAFYLCASSIEGTGNEQYFGPGTRLTVT.

V gene TRBV6-2 or TRBV6-3 combines with J gene TRBJ2-2; D is uncertain. This CDR3 contains 17 residues. Germline values: CDR1 MNHEY, CDR2 SVGEGT. The V end lost 0 bases, the J end lost 4 bases, and 15 bases lay between the germline ends. CDR3 loop: CASSYSKVLSITGELFF. The DNA of the CDR3 is TGTGCCAGCAGTTACTCGAAAGTCCTATCAATCACCGGGGAGCTGTTTTTT.

The CDR3 protein is CASSLVGQGAVNEKLFF. The CDR3 bases are TGTGCCAGCAGCTTAGTGGGACAGGGGGCCGTTAATGAAAAACTGTTTTTT. V gene TRBV7-9 combines with J gene TRBJ1-4; 12 bases line up with TRBD1. The CDR3 covers 17 residues. Trimming cost V 1 base and J 4 bases; bases outside gene matches: 4. CDR1 and CDR2 from the germline V gene are SEHNR and FQNEAQ (reference sequence).